This T cell receptor beta chain was recorded in a study of T cells in Graves' hyperthyroidism and ophthalmopathy. This clonotype was counted at least ten times. Looked up from germline, CDR1 is SGHRS and CDR2 is YFSETQ. The ends were cut back, 3 bases at V and 2 bases at J, with 9 bases in the middle. This CDR3 is 15 amino acids long. Amplification targeted TCR beta CDR3 regions from RNA transcripts. HTBI primers were used for first-round RT-PCR of the TCR CDR3. From the multiplex PCR reads, TCRdb called clonotypes with MiXCR, one entry per CDR3 protein. The sample lists 300,000 to 500,000 distinct CDR3 sequences, roughly an eighth seen once, with 25% to 30% in the top ten.

This TCR came from a man aged 45 to 65 with Graves' ophthalmopathy. Specimen: blood. This chain links TRBV5-1 with TRBJ2-6; D gene uncertain. The CDR3 DNA reads TGCGCCAGCAGCTCCAATTCTGCTGGGGCCAACGTCCTGACTTTC. It specifies CASSSNSAGANVLTF.